The clone carrying this TCR beta chain was observed a few times. What it binds is not known. Per germline, CDR1 LGHNA and CDR2 YSLEER. J lost 1 base, V lost 0 bases, and 6 bases had no gene match. The CDR3 contains 17 residues. The data belong to a study of beta chain features in type 1 diabetes. Study as a whole: Age, gender and cell yields were alike across patients and healthy donors. Study-wide results and limits: In cDNA sequencing, cells with high TCR expression could be over-represented. Whatever favoring of shorter templates PCR might show would apply equally to patients and controls. VDJ junctions in type 1 diabetes patients carried more deletions and fewer insertions.

As every portion of the isolated RNA was reverse transcribed, the sequencing read expressed TCRB transcripts. Some clones are missing from TCRdb's copy, which holds only in-frame ones; the method was immunoSEQ multiplex PCR. The sample lists some 900,000 clones; about a sixth were seen once. This chain links TRBV4-3 with TRBJ2-5; 9 bases agree with TRBD1. The TCR originated in a woman between 18 and 29 years old in good health. Sequences were obtained from naive CD4+ T cells from blood. The CDR3 DNA is TGCGCCAGCAGCCAAGAGGTGACAGGGGGGTTCCAAGAGACCCAGTACTTC. Its translation: CASSQEVTGGFQETQYF.